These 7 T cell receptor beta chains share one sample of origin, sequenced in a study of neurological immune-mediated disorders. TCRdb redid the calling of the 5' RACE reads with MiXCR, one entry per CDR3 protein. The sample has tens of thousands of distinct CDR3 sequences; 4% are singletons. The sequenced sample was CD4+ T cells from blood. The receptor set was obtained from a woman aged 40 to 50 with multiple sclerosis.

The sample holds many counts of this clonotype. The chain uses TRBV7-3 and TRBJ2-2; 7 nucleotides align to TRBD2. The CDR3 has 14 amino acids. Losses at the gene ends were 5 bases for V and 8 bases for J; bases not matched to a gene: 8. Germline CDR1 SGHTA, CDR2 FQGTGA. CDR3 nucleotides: TGTGCCAGCAGCGAGACTAGCCGGGGAGGGGAGCTGTTTTTT. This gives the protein CASSETSRGGELFF.

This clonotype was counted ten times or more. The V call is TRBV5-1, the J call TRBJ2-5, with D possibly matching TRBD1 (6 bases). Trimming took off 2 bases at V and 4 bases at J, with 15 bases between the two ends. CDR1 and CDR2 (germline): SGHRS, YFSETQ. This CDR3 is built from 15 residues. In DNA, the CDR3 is TGCGCCAGCAGCTTCGGACAGAGCTTAGGAGAGACCCAGTACTTC. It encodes CASSFGQSLGETQYF.

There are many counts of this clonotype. The DNA of the CDR3 is TGCGCCAGCAGCCCGGGGACGGCCGCAGCTGAAAAACTGTTTTTT. Translated: CASSPGTAAAEKLFF. V usage is TRBV5-1 and J usage is TRBJ1-4, with D perhaps TRBD1 (5 bases). CDR1 is SGHRS and CDR2 is YFSETQ in the germline V gene. The CDR3 is made up of 15 amino acids. The ends were cut back, 4 bases at V and 7 bases at J, with 17 bases in the middle.

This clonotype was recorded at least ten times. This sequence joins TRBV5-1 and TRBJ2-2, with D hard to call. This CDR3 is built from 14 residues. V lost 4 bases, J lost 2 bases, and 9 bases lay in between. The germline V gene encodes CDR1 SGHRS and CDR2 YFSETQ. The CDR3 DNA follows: TGCGCCAGCAGCCTTATCCTAAACACCGGGGAGCTGTTTTTT. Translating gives CASSLILNTGELFF. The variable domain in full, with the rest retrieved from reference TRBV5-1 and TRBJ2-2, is KAGVTQTPRYLIKTRGQQVTLSCSPISGHRSVSWYQQTPGQGLQFLFEYFSETQRNKGNFPGRFSGRQFSNSRSEMNVSTLELGDSALYLCASSLILNTGELFFGEGSRLTVL.

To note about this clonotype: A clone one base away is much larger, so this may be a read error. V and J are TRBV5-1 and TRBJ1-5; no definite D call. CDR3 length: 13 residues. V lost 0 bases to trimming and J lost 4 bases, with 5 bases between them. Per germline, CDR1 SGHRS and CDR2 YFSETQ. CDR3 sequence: CASSLVPNQPQHF. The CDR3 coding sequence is TGCGCCAGCAGCTTGGTCCCTAATCAGCCCCAGCATTTT.

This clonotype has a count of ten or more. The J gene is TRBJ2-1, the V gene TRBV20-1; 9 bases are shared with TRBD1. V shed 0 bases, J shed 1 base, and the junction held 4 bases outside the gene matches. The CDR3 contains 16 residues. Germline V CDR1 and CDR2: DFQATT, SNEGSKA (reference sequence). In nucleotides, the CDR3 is TGCAGTGCTAGAGATGACGGGACAGGGTCCTACAATGAGCAGTTCTTC. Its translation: CSARDDGTGSYNEQFF.

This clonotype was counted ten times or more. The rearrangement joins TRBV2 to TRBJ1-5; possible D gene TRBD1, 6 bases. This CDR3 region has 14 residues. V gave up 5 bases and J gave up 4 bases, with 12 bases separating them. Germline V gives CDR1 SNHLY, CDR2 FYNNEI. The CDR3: CASSRDMGNQPQHF. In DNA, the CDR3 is TGTGCCAGCAGTCGGGACATGGGGAATCAGCCCCAGCATTTT.